Listed below are T cell receptor beta chains from one sample, sequenced in a study of cytomegalovirus exposure and HLA in healthy donors. Profiled with immunoSEQ multiplex PCR; TCRdb holds only in-frame clones, not every one. The profile shows 100,000 to 150,000 clones, 70% to 90% of them singletons. The sequenced sample was PBMCs. The source is a man aged 18 to 29 in good health and CMV-seropositive. Each CDR3 is given with its conserved first and last residue. Fields, in order: D gene, J gene, clone size, V gene, CDR3 protein. A D gene is named only where the DNA matches it firmly. Where a row states a size, it is once, few, many or the class of an expanded clone; other rows omit it.

d_gene: .
j_gene: TRBJ2-7
abundance: .
v_gene: TRBV5-1
CDR3aa: CASSPLGMGGGYEQYF

d_gene: TRBD2
j_gene: TRBJ2-7
abundance: once
v_gene: TRBV18
CDR3aa: CASSPPLAGGFSYEQYF

d_gene: TRBD1
j_gene: TRBJ1-2
abundance: .
v_gene: TRBV30
CDR3aa: CAWREIPGQGARYTF

d_gene: .
j_gene: TRBJ2-1
abundance: .
v_gene: TRBV7-6
CDR3aa: CASSLGTGPYNEQFF

d_gene: .
j_gene: TRBJ1-1
abundance: few
v_gene: TRBV2
CDR3aa: CASSSTGTEAFF

d_gene: .
j_gene: TRBJ2-1
abundance: many
v_gene: TRBV10-2
CDR3aa: CASSEPVRGRSSYNEQFF

d_gene: TRBD1
j_gene: TRBJ1-3
abundance: .
v_gene: TRBV7-9
CDR3aa: CASSSGQGLGNTIYF

d_gene: TRBD1
j_gene: TRBJ1-1
abundance: .
v_gene: TRBV19
CDR3aa: CASSPRTGALNTEAFF

d_gene: TRBD1
j_gene: TRBJ1-3
abundance: .
v_gene: TRBV5-1
CDR3aa: CASSSDRVNTIYF

d_gene: .
j_gene: TRBJ1-5
abundance: .
v_gene: TRBV21-1
CDR3aa: CASSPRSYRDSNQPQHF

d_gene: .
j_gene: TRBJ2-1
abundance: .
v_gene: TRBV5-4
CDR3aa: CASSLGQGGTFF

d_gene: TRBD1
j_gene: TRBJ2-1
abundance: .
v_gene: TRBV2
CDR3aa: CANLPGQGNNEQFF

d_gene: TRBD1
j_gene: TRBJ2-5
abundance: .
v_gene: TRBV6-1
CDR3aa: CASRTTGSGTQYF

d_gene: TRBD2
j_gene: TRBJ2-3
abundance: .
v_gene: TRBV5-1
CDR3aa: CASSGGLAGATNTQYF

d_gene: .
j_gene: TRBJ2-7
abundance: .
v_gene: TRBV12-5
CDR3aa: CFSRDNRAYEQYF

d_gene: TRBD2
j_gene: TRBJ2-1
abundance: .
v_gene: TRBV5-4
CDR3aa: CASLNRDWGGGSYNEQFF

d_gene: .
j_gene: TRBJ2-1
abundance: once
v_gene: TRBV2
CDR3aa: CASSSREGASYNEQFF

d_gene: .
j_gene: TRBJ1-2
abundance: .
v_gene: TRBV11-2
CDR3aa: CASSLGPQYGYTF

d_gene: .
j_gene: TRBJ1-4
abundance: .
v_gene: TRBV2
CDR3aa: CASSVSAAGVEKLFF

d_gene: .
j_gene: TRBJ2-7
abundance: .
v_gene: TRBV14
CDR3aa: CASSHGLEQYF

d_gene: TRBD2
j_gene: TRBJ2-3
abundance: .
v_gene: TRBV30
CDR3aa: CAWLDFLGGDTQYF

d_gene: TRBD2
j_gene: TRBJ2-5
abundance: .
v_gene: TRBV4-1
CDR3aa: CASSQDSERGGYETQYF

d_gene: .
j_gene: TRBJ2-3
abundance: .
v_gene: TRBV11-2
CDR3aa: CASSPLYGRLATDTQYF

d_gene: .
j_gene: TRBJ1-6
abundance: .
v_gene: TRBV9
CDR3aa: CASSVRDTSSPLHF

d_gene: TRBD1
j_gene: TRBJ1-4
abundance: .
v_gene: TRBV30
CDR3aa: CAWSRDSQLNEKLFF

d_gene: TRBD2
j_gene: TRBJ2-3
abundance: .
v_gene: TRBV18
CDR3aa: CASSPGTSVRDTQYF

d_gene: .
j_gene: TRBJ2-7
abundance: .
v_gene: TRBV7-9
CDR3aa: CASSLGGQQYF

d_gene: .
j_gene: TRBJ2-7
abundance: .
v_gene: TRBV19
CDR3aa: CASRKGPVGTYEQYF

d_gene: .
j_gene: TRBJ2-3
abundance: .
v_gene: TRBV5-1
CDR3aa: CASSFLDTQYF

d_gene: .
j_gene: TRBJ2-7
abundance: .
v_gene: TRBV25-1
CDR3aa: CASRAVWDEQYF

d_gene: TRBD1
j_gene: TRBJ2-7
abundance: .
v_gene: TRBV15
CDR3aa: CATSTDRGPYEQYF

d_gene: TRBD2
j_gene: .
abundance: few
v_gene: TRBV7-6
CDR3aa: CASSRTSGGAGYEQYF

d_gene: TRBD1
j_gene: TRBJ2-5
abundance: .
v_gene: TRBV4-1
CDR3aa: CASSSPGQKKETQYF

d_gene: TRBD1
j_gene: TRBJ2-2
abundance: once
v_gene: TRBV28
CDR3aa: CASSWTGRTGELFF

d_gene: TRBD2
j_gene: TRBJ2-3
abundance: medium-sized
v_gene: TRBV6-1
CDR3aa: CASLGIAGTTDTQYF

d_gene: .
j_gene: TRBJ1-1
abundance: .
v_gene: TRBV5-1
CDR3aa: CASSLAAGDTEAFF

d_gene: TRBD2
j_gene: TRBJ2-3
abundance: .
v_gene: TRBV10-3
CDR3aa: CAISEWLAGNTDTQYF

d_gene: .
j_gene: TRBJ2-2
abundance: .
v_gene: TRBV19
CDR3aa: CAARGTSNTGELFF

d_gene: .
j_gene: TRBJ2-3
abundance: .
v_gene: TRBV28
CDR3aa: CASSGLSGASTDTQYF

d_gene: TRBD1
j_gene: TRBJ1-1
abundance: .
v_gene: TRBV6-5
CDR3aa: CASSYWVGGNAEAFF

d_gene: TRBD2
j_gene: TRBJ2-1
abundance: .
v_gene: TRBV11-2
CDR3aa: CASSLGLAGGPYNEQFF